A selection of T cell receptor beta chains follows, all from one sample in a study of shared clonotypes between healthy human individuals. Assay used: immunoSEQ multiplex PCR; TCRdb lists only in-frame clones, some missing. The sample consists of approximately 1,000,000 clones, approximately 75% of them appearing once. Sequencing used memory CD4+ T cells from PBMCs. These receptors came from a man aged 18 to 29 in good health. Some clones in this sample may be carry-over from other donors' samples. Both conserved end residues are part of each CDR3. Each record gives: V gene, J gene, D gene, clone size, CDR3 protein, CDR3 DNA. The D gene is left open where the match is weak. For some rows the clone size is stated as once, few or many, or as a class when expanded; others skip it.

v_gene: TRBV30; j_gene: TRBJ2-1; d_gene: .; abundance: once; CDR3aa: CAWSLIGPPSYNEQFF; CDR3nt: TGTGCCTGGAGTCTAATTGGGCCCCCCTCCTACAATGAGCAGTTCTTC
v_gene: TRBV7-2; j_gene: TRBJ2-7; d_gene: TRBD2; abundance: .; CDR3aa: CASSGLMGGRFAEQYF; CDR3nt: TGTGCCAGCAGCGGACTGATGGGCGGGAGGTTTGCCGAGCAGTACTTC
v_gene: TRBV6-5; j_gene: TRBJ2-3; d_gene: .; abundance: .; CDR3aa: CASSYQRTQYF; CDR3nt: TGTGCCAGCAGTTACCAGAGGACGCAGTATTTT
v_gene: TRBV29-1; j_gene: TRBJ2-2; d_gene: TRBD2; abundance: .; CDR3aa: CSVPSGYGNTGELFF; CDR3nt: TGCAGCGTCCCTAGCGGATATGGGAACACCGGGGAGCTGTTTTTT
v_gene: TRBV27; j_gene: TRBJ1-5; d_gene: .; abundance: few; CDR3aa: CASSLPLPHRPQHF; CDR3nt: TGTGCCAGCAGTTTACCCCTCCCTCATCGGCCCCAGCATTTT
v_gene: TRBV29-1; j_gene: TRBJ1-2; d_gene: TRBD1; abundance: .; CDR3aa: CSVEEGARDYGYTF; CDR3nt: TGCAGCGTAGAAGAGGGGGCCAGGGACTATGGCTACACCTTC
v_gene: TRBV7-2; j_gene: TRBJ1-4; d_gene: .; abundance: .; CDR3aa: CASSLDGGVGEKLFF; CDR3nt: TGTGCCAGCAGCTTAGATGGAGGGGTCGGTGAAAAACTGTTTTTT
v_gene: TRBV7-9; j_gene: TRBJ2-7; d_gene: TRBD2; abundance: .; CDR3aa: CASSLGGGSEQYF; CDR3nt: TGTGCCAGCAGCTTAGGGGGAGGGAGCGAGCAGTACTTC
v_gene: TRBV25-1; j_gene: TRBJ1-2; d_gene: .; abundance: .; CDR3aa: CASRRTDAYGYTF; CDR3nt: TGTGCCAGCAGAAGGACGGACGCCTATGGCTACACCTTC
v_gene: TRBV28; j_gene: TRBJ1-1; d_gene: .; abundance: few; CDR3aa: CASSSRVRFNTEAFF; CDR3nt: TGTGCCAGCAGTTCGCGGGTCAGATTTAACACTGAAGCTTTCTTT
v_gene: TRBV18; j_gene: TRBJ2-1; d_gene: TRBD2; abundance: .; CDR3aa: CASSQTSRSYNEQFF; CDR3nt: TGTGCCAGCTCGCAGACTAGCCGTTCCTACAATGAGCAGTTCTTC
v_gene: TRBV6-6; j_gene: TRBJ1-2; d_gene: .; abundance: few; CDR3aa: CASSPRTYGYTF; CDR3nt: TGTGCCAGCAGTCCACGAACATATGGCTACACCTTC
v_gene: TRBV19; j_gene: TRBJ2-1; d_gene: TRBD2; abundance: .; CDR3aa: CAVRTSGYNEQFF; CDR3nt: TGTGCCGTACGGACTAGCGGGTACAATGAGCAGTTCTTC
v_gene: TRBV30; j_gene: TRBJ2-7; d_gene: .; abundance: .; CDR3aa: CAWSPTRTSPYEQYF; CDR3nt: TGTGCCTGGAGTCCGACCCGGACTTCCCCCTACGAGCAGTACTTC
v_gene: TRBV29-1; j_gene: TRBJ2-3; d_gene: .; abundance: .; CDR3aa: CSVGIQASSTDTQYF; CDR3nt: TGCAGCGTTGGCATTCAGGCTTCTAGCACAGATACGCAGTATTTT
v_gene: TRBV5-4; j_gene: TRBJ2-7; d_gene: .; abundance: .; CDR3aa: CASSQDSVSYEQYF; CDR3nt: TGTGCCAGCAGCCAGGACAGCGTCTCCTACGAGCAGTACTTC
v_gene: TRBV7-7; j_gene: TRBJ2-5; d_gene: .; abundance: .; CDR3aa: CASSLEGFGTQYF; CDR3nt: TGTGCCAGCAGCTTAGAAGGCTTCGGGACCCAGTACTTC
v_gene: TRBV5-6; j_gene: TRBJ2-2; d_gene: .; abundance: .; CDR3aa: CASSRGIGELFF; CDR3nt: TGTGCCAGCAGCCGCGGGATCGGGGAGCTGTTTTTT
v_gene: TRBV7-9; j_gene: TRBJ1-4; d_gene: TRBD1; abundance: .; CDR3aa: CASSLGSLGTENEKLFF; CDR3nt: TGTGCCAGCAGCTTAGGGAGTCTTGGGACAGAAAATGAAAAACTGTTTTTT